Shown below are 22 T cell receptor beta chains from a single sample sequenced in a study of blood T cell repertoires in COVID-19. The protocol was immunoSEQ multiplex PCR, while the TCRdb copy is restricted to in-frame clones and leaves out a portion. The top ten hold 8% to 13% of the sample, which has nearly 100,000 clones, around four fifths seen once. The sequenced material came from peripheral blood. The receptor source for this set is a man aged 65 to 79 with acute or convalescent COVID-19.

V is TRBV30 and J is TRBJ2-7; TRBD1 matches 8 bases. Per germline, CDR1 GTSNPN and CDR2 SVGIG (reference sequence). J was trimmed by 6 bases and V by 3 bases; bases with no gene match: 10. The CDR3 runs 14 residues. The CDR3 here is CAWRILGQGGEQYF. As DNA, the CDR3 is TGTGCCTGGAGGATACTTGGACAGGGTGGCGAGCAGTACTTC.

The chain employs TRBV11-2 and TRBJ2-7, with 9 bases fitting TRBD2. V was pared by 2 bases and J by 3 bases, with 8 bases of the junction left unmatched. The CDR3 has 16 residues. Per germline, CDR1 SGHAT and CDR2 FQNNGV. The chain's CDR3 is CASSLKLAGPYYEQYF. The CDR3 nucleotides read TGTGCCAGCAGCTTAAAGCTAGCGGGACCCTACTACGAGCAGTACTTC.

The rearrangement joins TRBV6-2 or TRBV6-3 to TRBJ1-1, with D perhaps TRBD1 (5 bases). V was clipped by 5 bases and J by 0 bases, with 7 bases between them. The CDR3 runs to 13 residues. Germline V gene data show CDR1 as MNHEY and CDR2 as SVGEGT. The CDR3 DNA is TGTGCCAGCAGTCTCAGGGTGAACACTGAAGCTTTCTTT. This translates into CASSLRVNTEAFF.

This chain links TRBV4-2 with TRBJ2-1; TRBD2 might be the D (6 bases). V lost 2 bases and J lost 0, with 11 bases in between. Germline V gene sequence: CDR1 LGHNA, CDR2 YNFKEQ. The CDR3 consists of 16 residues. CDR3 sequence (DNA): TGTGCCAGCAGCCAAATTAGCGGCAACTCCTACAATGAGCAGTTCTTC. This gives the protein CASSQISGNSYNEQFF.

This chain's CDR3 is CASSGTGNYEQYF. For the CDR3, the DNA is TGCGCCAGCAGTGGGACAGGGAACTACGAGCAGTACTTC. This rearrangement joins TRBV10-2 to TRBJ2-7; 8 positions agree with TRBD1. This CDR3 region has 13 residues. The germline V gene encodes CDR1 WSHSY and CDR2 SAAADI. Unmatched junction bases numbered 2, after V lost 4 bases and J lost 3 bases.

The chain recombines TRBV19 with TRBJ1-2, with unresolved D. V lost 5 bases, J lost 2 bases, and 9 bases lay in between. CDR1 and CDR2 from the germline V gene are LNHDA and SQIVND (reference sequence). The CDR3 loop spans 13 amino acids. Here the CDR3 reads CASSPRGNYGYTF. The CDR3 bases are TGTGCCAGTAGTCCGAGAGGAAACTATGGCTACACCTTC. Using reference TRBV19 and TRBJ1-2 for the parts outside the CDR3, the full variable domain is DGGITQSPKYLFRKEGQNVTLSCEQNLNHDAMYWYRQDPGQGLRLIYYSQIVNDFQKGDIAEGYSVSREKKESFPLTVTSAQKNPTAFYLCASSPRGNYGYTFGSGTRLTVV.

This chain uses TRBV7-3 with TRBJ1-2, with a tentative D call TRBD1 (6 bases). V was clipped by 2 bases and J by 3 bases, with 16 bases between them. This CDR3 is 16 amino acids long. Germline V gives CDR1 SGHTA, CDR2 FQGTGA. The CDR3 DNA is TGTGCCAGCAGCTTAGGGGCCCTACAGGGATACTATGGCTACACCTTC. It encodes CASSLGALQGYYGYTF.

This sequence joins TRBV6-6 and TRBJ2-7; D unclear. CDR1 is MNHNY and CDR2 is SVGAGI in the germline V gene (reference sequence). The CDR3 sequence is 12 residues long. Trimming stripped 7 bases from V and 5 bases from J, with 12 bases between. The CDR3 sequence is CASTNYKDEQYF. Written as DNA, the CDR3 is TGTGCCAGCACCAACTACAAGGACGAGCAGTACTTC.

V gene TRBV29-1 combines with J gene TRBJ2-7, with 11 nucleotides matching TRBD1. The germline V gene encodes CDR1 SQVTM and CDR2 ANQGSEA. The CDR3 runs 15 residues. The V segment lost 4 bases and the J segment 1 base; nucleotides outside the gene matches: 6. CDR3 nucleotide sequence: TGCAGCGTTGTGGTCGGGACAGGGGGTTCCTACGAGCAGTACTTC. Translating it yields CSVVVGTGGSYEQYF.

CDR3 residues: CASSTPGNLYEQYF. CDR3 in DNA: TGTGCCAGCAGCACCCCAGGGAACCTCTACGAGCAGTACTTC. This chain links TRBV6-2 or TRBV6-3 with TRBJ2-7; TRBD1 is a possible D gene (5 bases). The germline V gene encodes CDR1 MNHEY and CDR2 SVGEGT. The CDR3 runs 14 residues. Deletions cut 6 bases from V and 3 bases from J, with 15 bases between.

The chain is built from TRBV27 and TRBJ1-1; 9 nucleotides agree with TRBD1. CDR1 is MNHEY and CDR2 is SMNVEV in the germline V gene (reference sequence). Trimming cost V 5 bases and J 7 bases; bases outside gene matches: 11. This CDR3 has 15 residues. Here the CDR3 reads CASSRNRGPGVEAFF. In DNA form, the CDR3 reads TGTGCCAGCAGTCGCAACAGGGGGCCTGGGGTTGAAGCTTTCTTT.

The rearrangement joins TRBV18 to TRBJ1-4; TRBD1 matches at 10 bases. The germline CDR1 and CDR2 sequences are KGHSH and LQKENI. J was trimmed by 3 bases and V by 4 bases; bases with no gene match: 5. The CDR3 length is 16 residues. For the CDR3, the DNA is TGTGCCAGCTCACTGGACAGGGGGAGTTCTAATGAAAAACTGTTTTTT. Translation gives CASSLDRGSSNEKLFF. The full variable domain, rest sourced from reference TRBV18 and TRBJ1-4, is NAGVMQNPRHLVRRRGQEARLRCSPMKGHSHVYWYRQLPEEGLKFMVYLQKENIIDESGMPKERFSAEFPKEGPSILRIQQVVRGDSAAYFCASSLDRGSSNEKLFFGSGTQLSVL.

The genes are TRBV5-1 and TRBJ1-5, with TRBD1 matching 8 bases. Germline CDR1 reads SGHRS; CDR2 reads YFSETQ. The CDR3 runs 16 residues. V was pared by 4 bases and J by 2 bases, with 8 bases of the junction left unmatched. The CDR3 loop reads CASSPRPTGGNQPQHF. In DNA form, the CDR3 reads TGCGCCAGCAGCCCCCGCCCGACAGGGGGCAATCAGCCCCAGCATTTT.

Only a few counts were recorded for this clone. CDR3 DNA sequence: TGTGCCAGCAAGAGTAGAGTTCCAAATTCACCCCTCCACTTT. Its protein product is CASKSRVPNSPLHF. V and J are TRBV27 and TRBJ1-6; no definite D call. The CDR3 totals 14 residues. V was clipped by 7 bases and J by 7 bases, with 14 bases between them. Germline loops: CDR1 MNHEY, CDR2 SMNVEV (reference sequence).

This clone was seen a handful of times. The CDR3: CAWSIKVAGGYNEQFF. CDR3 nucleotides: TGTGCCTGGAGCATCAAAGTAGCGGGAGGCTACAATGAGCAGTTCTTC. The V gene is TRBV30, the J gene TRBJ2-1; 10 positions match TRBD2. Trimming removed 3 bases from V and 3 bases from J; junction bases left unmatched: 8. This CDR3 spans 16 amino acids. Germline values: CDR1 GTSNPN, CDR2 SVGIG (reference sequence).

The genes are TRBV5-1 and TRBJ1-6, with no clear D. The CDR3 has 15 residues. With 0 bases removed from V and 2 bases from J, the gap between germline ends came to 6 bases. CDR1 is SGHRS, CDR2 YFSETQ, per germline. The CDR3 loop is CASSLDSPYNSPLHF. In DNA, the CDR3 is TGCGCCAGCAGCTTGGACAGTCCCTATAATTCACCCCTCCACTTT.

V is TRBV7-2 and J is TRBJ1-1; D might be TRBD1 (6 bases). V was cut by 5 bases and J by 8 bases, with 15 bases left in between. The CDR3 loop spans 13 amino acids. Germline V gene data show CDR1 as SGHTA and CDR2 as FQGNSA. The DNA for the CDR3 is TGTGCCAGCAGCCTAGGACAGTTGGGGGAAGCTTTCTTT. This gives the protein CASSLGQLGEAFF.

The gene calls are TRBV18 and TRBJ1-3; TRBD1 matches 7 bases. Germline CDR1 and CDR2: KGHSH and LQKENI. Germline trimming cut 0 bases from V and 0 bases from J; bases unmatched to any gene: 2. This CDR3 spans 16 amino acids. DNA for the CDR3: TGTGCCAGCTCACCACCAGGGGGCTACTCTGGAAACACCATATATTTT. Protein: CASSPPGGYSGNTIYF.

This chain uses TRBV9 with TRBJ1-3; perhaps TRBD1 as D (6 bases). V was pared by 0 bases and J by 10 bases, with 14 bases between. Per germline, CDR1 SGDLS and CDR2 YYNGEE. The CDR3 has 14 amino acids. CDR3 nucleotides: TGTGCCAGCAGCGTAGACAGGGTTAGGGGTACCATATATTTT. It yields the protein CASSVDRVRGTIYF.

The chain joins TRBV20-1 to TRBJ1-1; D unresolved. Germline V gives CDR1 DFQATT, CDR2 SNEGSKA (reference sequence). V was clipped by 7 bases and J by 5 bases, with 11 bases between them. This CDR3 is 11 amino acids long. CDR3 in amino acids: CSVRSQTEAFF. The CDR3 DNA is TGCAGTGTTCGGAGTCAGACTGAAGCTTTCTTT.

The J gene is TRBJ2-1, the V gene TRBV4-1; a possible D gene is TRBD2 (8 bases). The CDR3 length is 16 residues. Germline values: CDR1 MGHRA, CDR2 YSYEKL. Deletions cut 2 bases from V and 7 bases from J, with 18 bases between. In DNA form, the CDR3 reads TGCGCCAGCAGCCAAAACAGGGGCCCGGGGGGGAATGAGCAGTTCTTC. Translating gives CASSQNRGPGGNEQFF.

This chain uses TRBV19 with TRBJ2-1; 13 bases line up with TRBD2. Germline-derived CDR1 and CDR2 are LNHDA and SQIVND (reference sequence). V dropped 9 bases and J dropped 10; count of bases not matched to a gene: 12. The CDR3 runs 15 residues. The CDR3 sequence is CASATSGRAIVEQFF. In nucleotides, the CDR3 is TGTGCCAGCGCCACTAGCGGGAGGGCCATTGTGGAGCAGTTCTTC.